These T cell receptor beta chains were read from a single sample in a study of Graves' ophthalmopathy and Graves' hyperthyroidism. TCRdb reprocessed the multiplex PCR reads with MiXCR, giving one entry per CDR3 protein. Among about 620,000 distinct CDR3 sequences listed, approximately 21% were seen once. The sample was peripheral blood. The origin of the receptors is a woman under 30 with stable Graves' hyperthyroidism. Some clones in this sample may be carry-over from other donors' samples. Both conserved end residues are part of each CDR3. Fields, in order: CDR3 length, J gene, V gene, clone size, D gene, CDR3 protein, CDR3 DNA. A D gene is named only where the DNA matches it firmly. The size entry is marked missing in some rows and otherwise reads once, few, many or a size class.

15	TRBJ1-1	TRBV27	many	NA	CASSLQGNFGSEAFF	TGTGCCAGCAGTTTGCAGGGGAACTTCGGTAGTGAAGCTTTCTTT
13	TRBJ2-5	TRBV20-1	NA	TRBD2	CSASISGQETQYF	TGCAGTGCTAGCATTAGCGGGCAAGAGACCCAGTACTTC
15	TRBJ2-7	TRBV19	NA	NA	CATASPGRSSYEQYF	TGTGCCACCGCGTCCCCCGGCAGAAGCTCCTACGAGCAGTACTTC
15	TRBJ1-1	TRBV20-1	many	NA	CSASTTGLVNTEAFF	TGCAGTGCTAGCACCACAGGCCTAGTGAACACTGAAGCTTTCTTT
15	TRBJ2-7	TRBV20-1	NA	NA	CSARDLRDASYEQYF	TGCAGTGCTAGAGATTTGAGGGATGCCTCCTACGAGCAGTACTTC
16	TRBJ2-4	TRBV5-1	many	NA	CASSLGGSRGKNIQYF	TGCGCCAGCAGCTTGGGGGGTAGTCGTGGCAAAAACATTCAGTACTTC
11	TRBJ1-1	TRBV25-1	many	NA	CASTRETEAFF	TGTGCCAGCACCAGGGAAACTGAAGCTTTCTTT
12	TRBJ1-2	TRBV7-9	many	NA	CASSLATAGYTF	TGTGCCAGCAGCCTGGCGACAGCTGGCTACACCTTC
16	TRBJ1-1	TRBV4-1	NA	NA	CASSQAYRQMNTEAFF	TGCGCCAGCAGCCAAGCGTACAGACAAATGAACACTGAAGCTTTCTTT
13	TRBJ1-1	TRBV7-9	NA	NA	CASSSGTPSEAFF	TGTGCCAGCAGCTCAGGGACACCCTCTGAAGCTTTCTTT
12	TRBJ1-2	TRBV20-1	NA	NA	CSASEGVGGYTF	TGCAGTGCCAGCGAAGGGGTGGGAGGCTACACCTTC
13	TRBJ2-5	TRBV6-5	many	NA	CASSFSYQETQYF	TGTGCCAGCAGTTTCAGCTACCAAGAGACCCAGTACTTC
14	TRBJ2-2	TRBV6-5	few	NA	CASSWGGRTGELFF	TGTGCCAGCAGTTGGGGGGGCCGGACCGGGGAGCTGTTTTTT
13	TRBJ2-2	TRBV12-3/TRBV12-4	NA	NA	CASRFTETGELFF	TGTGCCAGCAGATTCACAGAAACCGGGGAGCTGTTTTTT
14	TRBJ1-2	TRBV19	many	NA	CASSIWTPNGGYTF	TGTGCCAGTAGTATATGGACGCCTAATGGAGGCTACACCTTC
12	TRBJ1-2	TRBV24-1	many	NA	CATSDNGYGYTF	TGTGCCACCAGTGATAATGGCTATGGCTACACCTTC
16	TRBJ2-5	TRBV5-1	few	TRBD1	CASSYPTGQDGETKYF	TGCGCCAGCAGCTACCCGACGGGACAGGACGGGGAGACCAAGTACTTC
15	TRBJ1-1	TRBV4-2	many	NA	CASSHSQGVYTEAFF	TGTGCCAGCAGCCATAGCCAGGGAGTTTACACTGAAGCTTTCTTT
14	TRBJ2-7	TRBV4-1	few	TRBD1	CASSHPGQGSEQYF	TGCGCCAGCAGCCACCCGGGACAGGGTTCGGAGCAGTACTTC
16	TRBJ1-1	TRBV29-1	NA	TRBD1	CSVEILGTAMNTEAFF	TGCAGCGTTGAAATCCTGGGGACAGCCATGAACACTGAAGCTTTCTTT
11	TRBJ2-5	TRBV6-1	few	NA	CASSEYQTQYF	TGTGCCAGCAGTGAATACCAGACCCAGTACTTC
13	TRBJ1-1	TRBV6-1	few	NA	CASSPTGYMSAFF	TGTGCCAGCAGCCCCACGGGTTACATGTCAGCTTTCTTT
13	TRBJ1-5	TRBV19	once	NA	CASSIQDHQLQHF	TGTGCCAGTAGTATTCAGGACCATCAGCTCCAGCATTTT
14	TRBJ1-1	TRBV6-5	many	NA	CASSYGGLYTEAFF	TGTGCCAGCAGTTACGGTGGACTTTACACTGAAGCTTTCTTT
14	TRBJ1-2	TRBV12-3/TRBV12-4	NA	NA	CASTSPGGGGGYTF	TGTGCCAGCACCTCGCCAGGCGGGGGTGGTGGCTACACCTTC
15	TRBJ2-7	TRBV7-2	many	TRBD2	CASSSRGGGAYEQYF	TGTGCCAGCAGCTCCCGGGGCGGGGGGGCCTACGAGCAGTACTTC
13	TRBJ1-5	TRBV12-3/TRBV12-4	many	TRBD1	CASTIQGAQPQHF	TGTGCCAGCACTATTCAGGGGGCTCAGCCCCAGCATTTT
14	TRBJ1-6	TRBV18	NA	NA	CASSPYLEMSPLHF	TGTGCCAGCTCACCATATCTGGAGATGAGTCCCCTCCACTTT
12	TRBJ1-1	TRBV12-3/TRBV12-4	NA	NA	CASQYGATEAFF	TGTGCCAGCCAGTACGGTGCCACTGAAGCTTTCTTT
14	TRBJ1-1	TRBV12-5	many	NA	CASGLVTGNTEAFF	TGTGCTAGTGGTTTGGTCACAGGGAACACTGAAGCTTTCTTT
17	TRBJ1-1	TRBV6-1	NA	TRBD1	CASSEEGTGGRGTEAFF	TGTGCCAGCAGTGAAGAAGGAACAGGGGGCAGGGGCACTGAAGCTTTCTTT
16	TRBJ2-7	TRBV6-5	few	NA	CASSYSLLTSPYEQYF	TGTGCCAGCAGTTACTCTTTGCTCACTAGTCCCTACGAGCAGTACTTC
11	TRBJ2-7	TRBV5-8	many	TRBD1	CASSTTGQEYF	TGTGCCAGCAGCACTACGGGACAGGAGTACTTC
14	TRBJ1-3	TRBV6-1	many	NA	CASSPPGSGNTIYF	TGTGCCAGCAGCCCCCCCGGCTCTGGAAACACCATATATTTT
17	TRBJ1-1	TRBV12-3/TRBV12-4	many	NA	CASSLGEWEGSGTEAFF	TGTGCCAGCAGTTTAGGCGAGTGGGAGGGATCGGGCACTGAAGCTTTCTTT
14	TRBJ2-7	TRBV18	few	TRBD1	CASSPRSGGYEQYF	TGTGCCAGCTCACCAAGGTCAGGGGGTTACGAGCAGTACTTC
13	TRBJ1-2	TRBV6-1	NA	NA	CASSVNRNYGYTF	TGTGCCAGCAGTGTAAACAGGAACTATGGCTACACCTTC
15	TRBJ2-5	TRBV7-9	few	TRBD2	CASSLAGTREETQYF	TGTGCCAGCAGCTTAGCGGGGACTAGGGAAGAGACCCAGTACTTC
16	TRBJ2-2	TRBV6-5	many	TRBD2	CASSSQLAGGPGELFF	TGTGCCAGCAGTTCCCAACTAGCGGGGGGGCCCGGGGAGCTGTTTTTT
12	TRBJ1-2	TRBV6-5	many	NA	CASRIGTDGYTF	TGTGCCAGCAGAATCGGGACGGATGGCTACACCTTC
16	TRBJ1-2	TRBV11-1	many	NA	CASSLWGQGGNYGYTF	TGTGCCAGCAGCCTATGGGGGCAGGGTGGTAACTATGGCTACACCTTC
15	TRBJ1-1	TRBV6-1	few	NA	CASSEAYRVGTEAFF	TGTGCCAGCAGTGAAGCCTACAGGGTAGGCACTGAAGCTTTCTTT
14	TRBJ2-7	TRBV27	NA	TRBD2	CASSFSGGPHEQYF	TGTGCCAGCAGTTTTTCGGGAGGGCCCCACGAGCAGTACTTC
16	TRBJ2-2	TRBV6-1	NA	NA	CASRPFRSGHTGELFF	TGTGCCAGCAGGCCATTCCGCTCCGGACACACCGGGGAGCTGTTTTTT
13	TRBJ2-6	TRBV12-3/TRBV12-4	many	NA	CASGHSGANVLTF	TGTGCCAGCGGACACTCTGGGGCCAACGTCCTGACTTTC